Here is one TCR beta chain with its context. Its antigen is not identified. This sample was taken from a study of T cell responses to AZD1222 COVID-19 vaccine. Study-level results: In a largely white British group with more females than males, clonal diversity was possibly underestimated. Dominant CD4 TCR responses targeted spike regions 160-218 and 743-854. Spike-specific TCR breadth and depth both grew after two AZD1222 doses.

V lost 0 bases and J 6 bases, leaving 5 bases between the germline ends. The germline V gene has CDR1 MNHEY and CDR2 SVGAGI. The CDR3 is 12 residues long. Here immunoSEQ multiplex PCR was the method, and the copy in TCRdb shows in-frame clones only, minus some. The data contain approximately 150,000 clones, about 86% of them singletons. The material sequenced was peripheral blood, taken 28 days after the second AZD1222 dose. The chain has TRBV6-5 and TRBJ1-2; unclear D gene. This TCR came from an adult who received the AZD1222 COVID-19 vaccine. CDR3 region: CASSYSGHGYTF. The CDR3 DNA reads TGTGCCAGCAGTTACTCGGGCCATGGCTACACCTTC.